These 18 T cell receptor beta chains came from one sample sequenced in a study of blood T cell repertoires in COVID-19. Libraries were prepared by immunoSEQ multiplex PCR; TCRdb keeps only in-frame clonotypes and omits some of them. The sample carries roughly 100,000 clones, around 90% recorded once. The material sequenced was peripheral blood. The receptors originated from a woman aged 70-85 years with acute or convalescent COVID-19.

The chain has TRBV7-3 and TRBJ2-5; D is undetermined. The CDR3 spans 13 residues. Germline CDR1 is SGHTA and CDR2 is FQGTGA. Trimming pared 3 bases from V and 5 bases from J, leaving 10 bases between. CDR3 protein: CASSLYWSETQYF. The CDR3 region has the DNA TGTGCCAGCAGCTTGTACTGGAGCGAGACCCAGTACTTC.

This chain uses TRBV10-2 with TRBJ1-5, with TRBD1 matching 12 bases. Losses at the gene ends were 6 bases for V and 5 bases for J; bases not matched to a gene: 5. The V gene's germline CDR1 is WSHSY and CDR2 SAAADI. The CDR3 spans 15 residues. Here the CDR3 reads CASRAGTGGDQPQHF. The CDR3 DNA reads as TGCGCCAGCAGGGCCGGGACAGGGGGCGATCAGCCCCAGCATTTT.

This clone has more than one count but fewer than ten. This sequence joins TRBV10-2 and TRBJ1-5; the match to TRBD1 covers 7 bases. Per germline, CDR1 WSHSY and CDR2 SAAADI. The length of the CDR3 is 15 residues. V was clipped by 7 bases and J by 3 bases; unmatched bases: 9. The CDR3 loop reads CASMRGTVDNQPQHF. CDR3 DNA: TGCGCCAGCATGCGAGGGACAGTCGACAATCAGCCCCAGCATTTT.

The V and J genes are TRBV28 and TRBJ2-2; 9 nucleotides align to TRBD1. Germline CDR1 reads MDHEN; CDR2 reads SYDVKM. V trimming: 5 bases; J trimming: 6 bases; junction bases outside the gene matches: 10. This CDR3 has 16 residues. CDR3 bases: TGTGCCAGCAGTCCCTCCGGGACAGGGCGTTCCGGGGAGCTGTTTTTT. Protein: CASSPSGTGRSGELFF. The full variable domain, rest sourced from reference TRBV28 and TRBJ2-2, is DVKVTQSSRYLVKRTGEKVFLECVQDMDHENMFWYRQDPGLGLRLIYFSYDVKMKEKGDIPEGYSVSREKKERFSLILESASTNQTSMYLCASSPSGTGRSGELFFGEGSRLTVL.

This clone was detected only once. The V call is TRBV7-8, the J call TRBJ2-7; 11 bases align to TRBD2. The V and J ends lost 0 bases and 4 bases, in that order; junction bases with no gene match: 8. The CDR3 is 17 amino acids. CDR1 SGHVS and CDR2 FQNEAQ come from the germline V gene. As DNA, the CDR3 is TGTGCCAGCAGCTTAGCGATGACTAGCGGGACTGAATACGAGCAGTACTTC. This translates into CASSLAMTSGTEYEQYF.

The rearrangement links TRBV19 to TRBJ2-5; 7 bases agree with TRBD1. The J segment lost 0 bases and the V segment lost 3 bases, leaving 7 bases of the junction unmatched. This CDR3 is built from 16 residues. Germline loops: CDR1 LNHDA, CDR2 SQIVND (reference sequence). The CDR3 here is CASSIPGTAYQETQYF. In nucleotides, the CDR3 is TGTGCCAGTAGTATTCCCGGGACAGCGTACCAAGAGACCCAGTACTTC.

This rearrangement joins TRBV19 to TRBJ1-2, with TRBD1 identical over 8 bases. The CDR3 spans 13 residues. V lost 6 bases to trimming and J lost 2 bases; unmatched junction nucleotides: 2. The germline gives CDR1 LNHDA, CDR2 SQIVND (reference sequence). As DNA, the CDR3 is TGTGCCAGTAGGAGGGACAGGAACTATGGCTACACCTTC. This codes for CASRRDRNYGYTF.

The rearrangement joins TRBV27 to TRBJ2-5; D is unresolved. This CDR3 has 14 amino acids. CDR1 and CDR2 from the germline V gene are MNHEY and SMNVEV (reference sequence). Trimming removed 5 bases from V and 0 bases from J, with 10 bases in between. The chain's CDR3 is CASSPRLNQETQYF. The CDR3 DNA reads as TGTGCCAGCAGTCCAAGACTGAACCAAGAGACCCAGTACTTC.

The chain uses TRBV27 and TRBJ1-2; 12 nucleotides agree with TRBD1. Germline CDR1 and CDR2: MNHEY and SMNVEV (reference sequence). The length of the CDR3 is 14 residues. The junction had 1 base not matched to a gene; V was cut back by 3 bases and J by 5 bases. In DNA form, the CDR3 reads TGTGCCAGCAGTTTGGGACAGGGGGCATATGGCTACACCTTC. Amino acids: CASSLGQGAYGYTF.

The CDR3 DNA reads TGTGCCAGCAGTGAAGGACAGAAAAGCAATCAGCCCCAGCATTTT. Its translation: CASSEGQKSNQPQHF. V is TRBV6-1 and J is TRBJ1-5; a weak D match, TRBD1 (5 bases). Germline assignment: CDR1 MNHNS and CDR2 SASEGT. This CDR3 spans 15 amino acids. With 1 base removed from V and 1 base from J, the gap between germline ends came to 8 bases.

The chain uses TRBV6-5 and TRBJ2-2; a possible D gene is TRBD1 (5 bases). CDR3 length: 14 amino acids. Trimming pared 8 bases from V and 1 base from J, leaving 11 bases between. Germline CDR1 and CDR2: MNHEY and SVGAGI. CDR3 sequence: CASRLGRNTGELFF. The CDR3 DNA follows: TGTGCCAGCCGACTGGGGCGGAACACCGGGGAGCTGTTTTTT.

This chain connects TRBV4-2 to TRBJ2-1; 15 positions agree with TRBD2. Germline values: CDR1 LGHNA, CDR2 YNFKEQ. The CDR3 is 17 amino acids. The J segment lost 4 bases and the V segment lost 1 base, leaving 2 bases of the junction unmatched. CDR3 sequence: CASSQAGLAGGYNEQFF. The CDR3 DNA reads as TGTGCCAGCAGCCAAGCGGGACTAGCGGGGGGTTACAATGAGCAGTTCTTC.

J is TRBJ2-3 and V is TRBV18; D is uncertain. The CDR3 covers 15 residues. V was shortened by 1 base and J by 2 bases, with 10 bases between the two germline ends. Looked up from germline, CDR1 is KGHSH and CDR2 is LQKENI. CDR3 nucleotide sequence: TGTGCCAGCTCACCACTCCCTAAGAACACAGATACGCAGTATTTT. Translated, it gives CASSPLPKNTDTQYF. The variable domain in full, completed from reference TRBV18 and TRBJ2-3, reads NAGVMQNPRHLVRRRGQEARLRCSPMKGHSHVYWYRQLPEEGLKFMVYLQKENIIDESGMPKERFSAEFPKEGPSILRIQQVVRGDSAAYFCASSPLPKNTDTQYFGPGTRLTVL.

V gene TRBV9 combines with J gene TRBJ2-1, with 12 bases identical to TRBD2. The J segment lost 10 bases and the V segment lost 2 bases, leaving 7 bases of the junction unmatched. Germline CDR1 and CDR2: SGDLS and YYNGEE. CDR3 size: 15 residues. The CDR3 sequence is CASSVLAGGIGEQFF. The DNA of the CDR3 is TGTGCCAGCAGCGTTCTAGCGGGAGGGATTGGGGAGCAGTTCTTC. The full variable domain, its missing parts supplied by reference TRBV9 and TRBJ2-1, is DSGVTQTPKHLITATGQRVTLRCSPRSGDLSVYWYQQSLDQGLQFLIQYYNGEERAKGNILERFSAQQFPDLHSELNLSSLELGDSALYFCASSVLAGGIGEQFFGPGTRLTVL.

The chain couples TRBV30 to TRBJ2-5; 11 bases are a match to TRBD2. J lost 5 bases, V lost 0 bases, and 14 bases had no gene match. Germline V gives CDR1 GTSNPN, CDR2 SVGIG (reference sequence). This CDR3 comprises 18 residues. This CDR3 is CAWSVPASGRPLVETQYF. As DNA, the CDR3 is TGTGCCTGGAGTGTACCGGCTAGCGGGAGGCCGTTGGTTGAGACCCAGTACTTC.

The J gene is TRBJ2-7, the V gene TRBV6-5, with TRBD1 as a possible D gene (6 bases). Germline V CDR1 and CDR2: MNHEY, SVGAGI. The CDR3 extends over 15 amino acids. V shed 6 bases and J shed 4 bases, with 19 bases lying between them. CDR3 sequence reads: CASRVAQGIWYEQYF. In DNA form, the CDR3 reads TGTGCCAGCAGGGTTGCACAGGGAATTTGGTACGAGCAGTACTTC.

J is TRBJ1-1 and V is TRBV6-5, with a possible D match to TRBD1 (5 bases). CDR1 and CDR2 from the germline V gene are MNHEY and SVGAGI. The germline V and J ends were trimmed by 5 bases and 4 bases, with 8 bases remaining between them. The CDR3 is 12 amino acids. In DNA form, the CDR3 reads TGTGCCAGCAGTCCGCAGGGCACTGAAGCTTTCTTT. Encoded protein: CASSPQGTEAFF.

The chain uses TRBV9 and TRBJ2-7; 10 positions agree with TRBD2. The germline CDR1 and CDR2 sequences are SGDLS and YYNGEE. After removal of 2 bases from V and 5 bases from J, the junction contained 10 bases not matched to a gene. CDR3 length: 16 residues. The CDR3 DNA sequence: TGTGCCAGCAGCGTTCGTCTAGCGGGAGACTTGGACGAGCAGTACTTC. Protein: CASSVRLAGDLDEQYF.